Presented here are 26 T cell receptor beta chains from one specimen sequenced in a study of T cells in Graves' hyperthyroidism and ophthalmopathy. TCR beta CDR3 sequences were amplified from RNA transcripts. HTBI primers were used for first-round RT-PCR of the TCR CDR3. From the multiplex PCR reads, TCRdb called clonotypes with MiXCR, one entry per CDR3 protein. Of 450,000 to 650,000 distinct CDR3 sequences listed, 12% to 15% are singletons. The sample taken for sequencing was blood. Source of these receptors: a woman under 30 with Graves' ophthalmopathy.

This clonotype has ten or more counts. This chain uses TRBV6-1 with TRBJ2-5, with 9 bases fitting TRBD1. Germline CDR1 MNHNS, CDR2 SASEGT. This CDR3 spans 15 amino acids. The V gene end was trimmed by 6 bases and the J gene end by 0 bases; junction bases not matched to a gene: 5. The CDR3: CASSPGTGYQETQYF. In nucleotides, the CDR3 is TGTGCCAGCAGCCCTGGGACAGGGTACCAAGAGACCCAGTACTTC.

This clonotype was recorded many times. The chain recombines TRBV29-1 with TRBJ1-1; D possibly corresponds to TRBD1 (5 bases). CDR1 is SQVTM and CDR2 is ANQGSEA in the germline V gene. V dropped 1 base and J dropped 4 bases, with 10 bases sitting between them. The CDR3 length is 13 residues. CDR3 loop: CSVEGGLGTEAFF. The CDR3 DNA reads TGCAGCGTTGAAGGGGGCCTGGGCACTGAAGCTTTCTTT.

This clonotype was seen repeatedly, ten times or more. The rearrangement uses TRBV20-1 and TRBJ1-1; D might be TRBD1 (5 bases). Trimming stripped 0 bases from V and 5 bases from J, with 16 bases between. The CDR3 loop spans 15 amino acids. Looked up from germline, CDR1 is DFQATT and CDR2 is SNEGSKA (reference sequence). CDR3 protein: CSARDLSGTQTEAFF. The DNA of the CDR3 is TGCAGTGCTAGAGATTTATCCGGGACTCAAACTGAAGCTTTCTTT.

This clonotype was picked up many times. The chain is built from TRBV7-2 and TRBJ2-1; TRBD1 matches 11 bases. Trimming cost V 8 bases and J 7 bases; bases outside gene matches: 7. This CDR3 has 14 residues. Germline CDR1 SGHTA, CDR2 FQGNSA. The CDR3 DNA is TGTGCCAGCGGCTCGGGACAGGGGGTGAATGAGCAGTTCTTC. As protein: CASGSGQGVNEQFF.

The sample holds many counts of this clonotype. The CDR3 DNA sequence: TGCAGTGCTAGATCAGCGGGCAGCGCTGTGGCTTACGAGCAGTACTTC. Translated, it gives CSARSAGSAVAYEQYF. This chain links TRBV20-1 with TRBJ2-7, with D perhaps TRBD2 (6 bases). Trimming took off 2 bases at V and 4 bases at J, with 21 bases between the two ends. CDR1 and CDR2 from the germline V gene are DFQATT and SNEGSKA (reference sequence). This CDR3 comprises 16 residues.

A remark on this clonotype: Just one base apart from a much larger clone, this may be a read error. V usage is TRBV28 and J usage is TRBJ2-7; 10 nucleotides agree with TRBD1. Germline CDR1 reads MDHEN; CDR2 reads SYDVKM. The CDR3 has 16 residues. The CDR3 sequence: CASGIPGTGAVYEQCF. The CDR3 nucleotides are TGTGCCAGCGGGATTCCCGGGACAGGGGCCGTTTACGAGCAGTGCTTC.

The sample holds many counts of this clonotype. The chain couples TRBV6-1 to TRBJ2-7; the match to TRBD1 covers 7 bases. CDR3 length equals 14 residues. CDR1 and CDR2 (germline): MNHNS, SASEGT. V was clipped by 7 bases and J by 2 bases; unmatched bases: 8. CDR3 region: CASINVQGAYEQYF. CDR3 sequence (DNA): TGTGCCAGCATTAATGTCCAGGGGGCCTACGAGCAGTACTTC.

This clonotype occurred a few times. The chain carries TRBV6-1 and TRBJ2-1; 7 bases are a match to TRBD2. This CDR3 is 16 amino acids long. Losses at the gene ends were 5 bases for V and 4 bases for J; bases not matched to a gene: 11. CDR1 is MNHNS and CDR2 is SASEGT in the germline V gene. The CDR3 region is CASSSFGGGSYNEQFF. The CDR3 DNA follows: TGTGCCAGCAGTTCCTTCGGCGGGGGATCATACAATGAGCAGTTCTTC.

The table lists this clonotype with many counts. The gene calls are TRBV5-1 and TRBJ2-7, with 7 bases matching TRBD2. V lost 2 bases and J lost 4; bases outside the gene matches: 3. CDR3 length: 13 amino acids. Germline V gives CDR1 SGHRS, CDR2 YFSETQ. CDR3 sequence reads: CASSFGLGYEQYF. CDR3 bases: TGCGCCAGCAGCTTCGGACTAGGTTACGAGCAGTACTTC.

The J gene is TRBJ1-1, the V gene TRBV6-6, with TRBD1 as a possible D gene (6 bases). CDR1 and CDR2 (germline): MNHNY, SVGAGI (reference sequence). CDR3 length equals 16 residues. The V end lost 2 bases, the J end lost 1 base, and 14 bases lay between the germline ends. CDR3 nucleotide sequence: TGTGCCAGCAGTTACCCGCTGGACAGTCCGAACACTGAAGCTTTCTTT. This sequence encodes CASSYPLDSPNTEAFF.

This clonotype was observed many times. CDR3 residues: CASRSGQGTDTQYF. As DNA, the CDR3 is TGTGCCAGCAGGTCAGGACAGGGGACAGATACGCAGTATTTT. The rearrangement links TRBV27 to TRBJ2-3; 9 nucleotides match TRBD1. This CDR3 contains 14 residues. The J segment lost 3 bases and the V segment lost 6 bases, leaving 4 bases of the junction unmatched. Germline CDR1 reads MNHEY; CDR2 reads SMNVEV (reference sequence).

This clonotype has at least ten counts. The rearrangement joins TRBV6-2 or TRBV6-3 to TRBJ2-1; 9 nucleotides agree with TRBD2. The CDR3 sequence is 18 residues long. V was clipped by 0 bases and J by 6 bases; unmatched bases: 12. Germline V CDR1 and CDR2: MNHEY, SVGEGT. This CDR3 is CASSYSWGTSIKSNEQFF. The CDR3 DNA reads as TGTGCCAGCAGTTACTCGTGGGGGACTAGCATCAAAAGCAATGAGCAGTTCTTC.

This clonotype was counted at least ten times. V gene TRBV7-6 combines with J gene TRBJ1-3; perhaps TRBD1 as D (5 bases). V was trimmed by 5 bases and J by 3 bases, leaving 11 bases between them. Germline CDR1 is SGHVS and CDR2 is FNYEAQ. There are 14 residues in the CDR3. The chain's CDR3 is CASSPSGGGNTIYF. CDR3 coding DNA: TGTGCCAGCAGCCCTTCCGGGGGTGGAAACACCATATATTTT.

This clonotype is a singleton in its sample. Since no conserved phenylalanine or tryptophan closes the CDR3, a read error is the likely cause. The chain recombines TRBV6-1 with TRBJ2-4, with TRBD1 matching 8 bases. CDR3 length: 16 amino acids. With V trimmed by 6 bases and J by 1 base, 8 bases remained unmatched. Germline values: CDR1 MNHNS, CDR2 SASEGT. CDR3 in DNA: TGTGCCAGCAGCGCCACAGGGGGTTACGCCAAAAACATTCAGTACCTC. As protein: CASSATGGYAKNIQYL.

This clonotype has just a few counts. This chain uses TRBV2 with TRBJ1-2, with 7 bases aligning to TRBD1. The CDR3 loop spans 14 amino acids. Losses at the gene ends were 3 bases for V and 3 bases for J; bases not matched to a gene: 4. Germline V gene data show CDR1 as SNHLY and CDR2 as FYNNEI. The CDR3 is CASSDRGVDYGYTF. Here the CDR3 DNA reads TGTGCCAGCAGTGACAGGGGGGTTGACTATGGCTACACCTTC.

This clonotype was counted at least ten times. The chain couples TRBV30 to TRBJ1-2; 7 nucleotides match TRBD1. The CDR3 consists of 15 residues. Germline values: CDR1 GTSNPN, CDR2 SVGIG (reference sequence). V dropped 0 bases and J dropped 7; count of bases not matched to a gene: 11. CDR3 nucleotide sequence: TGTGCCTGGAGTGTACAAGGGGGCGCCGGTGGTGGCTACACCTTC. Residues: CAWSVQGGAGGGYTF.

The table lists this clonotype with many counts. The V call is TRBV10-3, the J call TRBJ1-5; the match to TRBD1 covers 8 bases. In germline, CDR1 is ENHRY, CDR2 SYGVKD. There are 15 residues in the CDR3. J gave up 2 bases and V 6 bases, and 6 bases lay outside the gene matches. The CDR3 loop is CAISLDRAGNQPQHF. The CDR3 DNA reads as TGTGCCATCAGCTTGGACAGGGCGGGCAATCAGCCCCAGCATTTT.

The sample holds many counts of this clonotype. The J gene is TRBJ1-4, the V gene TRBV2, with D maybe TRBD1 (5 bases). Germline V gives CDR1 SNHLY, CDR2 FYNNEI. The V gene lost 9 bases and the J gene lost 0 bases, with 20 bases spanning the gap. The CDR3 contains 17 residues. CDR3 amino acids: CASKGRAGIPTNEKLFF. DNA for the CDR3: TGTGCCAGTAAGGGGAGGGCAGGGATACCAACTAATGAAAAACTGTTTTTT.

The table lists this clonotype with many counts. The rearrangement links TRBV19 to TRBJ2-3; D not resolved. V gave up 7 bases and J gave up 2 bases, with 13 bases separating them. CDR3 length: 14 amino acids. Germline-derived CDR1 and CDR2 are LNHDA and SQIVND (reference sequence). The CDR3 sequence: CASTHRIPTDTQYF. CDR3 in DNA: TGTGCCAGTACCCACCGGATTCCCACAGATACGCAGTATTTT.

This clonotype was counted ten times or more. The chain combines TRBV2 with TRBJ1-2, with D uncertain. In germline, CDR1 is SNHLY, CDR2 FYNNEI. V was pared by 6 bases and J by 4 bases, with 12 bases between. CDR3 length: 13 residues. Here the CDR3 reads CASRLRNGYGYTF. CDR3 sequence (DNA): TGTGCCAGCAGGTTAAGGAACGGCTATGGCTACACCTTC.

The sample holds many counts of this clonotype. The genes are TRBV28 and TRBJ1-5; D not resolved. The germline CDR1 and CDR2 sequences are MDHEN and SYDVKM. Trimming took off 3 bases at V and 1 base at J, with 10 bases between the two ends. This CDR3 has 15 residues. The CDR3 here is CASSFGQKSNQPQHF. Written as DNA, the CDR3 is TGTGCCAGCAGTTTTGGGCAGAAGAGCAATCAGCCCCAGCATTTT.

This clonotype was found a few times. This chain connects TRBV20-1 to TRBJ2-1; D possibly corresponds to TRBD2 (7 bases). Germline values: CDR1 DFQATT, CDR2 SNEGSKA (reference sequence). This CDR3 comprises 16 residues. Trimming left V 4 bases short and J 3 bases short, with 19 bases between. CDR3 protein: CSAKQGGRGDYNEQFF. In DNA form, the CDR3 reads TGCAGTGCTAAACAGGGAGGGCGGGGAGACTACAATGAGCAGTTCTTC.

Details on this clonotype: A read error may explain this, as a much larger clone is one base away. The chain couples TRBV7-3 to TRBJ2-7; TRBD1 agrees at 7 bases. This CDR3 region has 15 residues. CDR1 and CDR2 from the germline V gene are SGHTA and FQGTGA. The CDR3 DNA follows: TGTGCCAGCAGCTTAAATCCCGGGACAGTCTACGAGCGGTACTTC. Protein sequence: CASSLNPGTVYERYF.

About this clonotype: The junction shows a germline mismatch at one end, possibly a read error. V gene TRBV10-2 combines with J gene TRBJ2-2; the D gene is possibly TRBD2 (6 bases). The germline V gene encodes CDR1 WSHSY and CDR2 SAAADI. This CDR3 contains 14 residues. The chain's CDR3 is CTSRLGGNTGELFF. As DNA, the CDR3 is TGCACCAGCAGGTTGGGGGGTAACACCGGGGAGCTGTTTTTT.

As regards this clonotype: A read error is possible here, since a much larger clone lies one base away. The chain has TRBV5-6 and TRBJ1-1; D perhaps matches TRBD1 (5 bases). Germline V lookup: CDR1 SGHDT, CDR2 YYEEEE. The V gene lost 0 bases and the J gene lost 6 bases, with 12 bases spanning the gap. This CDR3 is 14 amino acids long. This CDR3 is CASSLEPGDPEAFF. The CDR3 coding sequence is TGTGCCAGCAGCTTGGAGCCTGGGGACCCTGAAGCTTTCTTT. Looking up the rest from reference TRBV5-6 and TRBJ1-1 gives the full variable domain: DAGVTQSPTHLIKTRGQQVTLRCSPKSGHDTVSWYQQALGQGPQFIFQYYEEEERQRGNFPDRFSGHQFPNYSSELNVNALLLGDSALYLCASSLEPGDPEAFFGQGTRLTVV.

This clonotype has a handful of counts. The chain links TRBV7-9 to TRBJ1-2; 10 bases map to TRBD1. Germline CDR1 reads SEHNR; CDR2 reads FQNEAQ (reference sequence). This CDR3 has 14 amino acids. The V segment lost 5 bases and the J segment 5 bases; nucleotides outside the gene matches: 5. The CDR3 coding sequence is TGTGCCAGCAGCGCCTCGGGACAGGGGTATGGCTACACCTTC. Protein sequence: CASSASGQGYGYTF.